This note documents a single T cell receptor (beta chain) sequence. The antigen it binds to is not known. No per-base quality is available; no much larger clone lies one base away. The receptor library was made with RT-PCR. Sequencing was carried out with an Illumina HiSeq 2500. The public sequencing data were trimmed at Q25 with fastp and processed into clonotypes with MiXCR by TCRdb, which kept only in-frame beta chains. Rows with a matching CDR3 protein are joined into one entry that keeps the most common DNA and genes. The sample records hundreds of thousands of distinct CDR3 sequences, 15% to 18% of which are singletons. The top ten clones comprise roughly 12% of the sample. From the cysteine through the phenylalanine, the CDR3 covers 15 amino acids. Left in the record is the CDR3 DNA by itself, 45 bases read in frame from the first base. The germline V gene (reference sequence) sets CDR1 to GTSNPN and CDR2 to SVGIG. The germline ends are 12 bases apart after V is trimmed by 0 bases and J by 6 bases.

This entry is derived from a study of response to subunit inactivated influenza vaccine (dated by TCRdb to the late 2010s). Context from the whole study: Deep quantitative T cell receptor repertoire profiling was used in the study to track responses to a trivalent subunit inactivated influenza vaccine. General findings and caveats noted by the study authors: According to the authors, only a limited number of new T cells may be recruited by each seasonal influenza vaccination.

The material sequenced was PBMCs from blood, taken 12 days after vaccination. The V gene is TRBV30 and the J gene is TRBJ1-6, with no confidently assigned D gene. The TCR comes from a man aged 45-65 years who received an inactivated influenza vaccine. Donor details come from another sample of the same person, matched by shared clones. The CDR3 amino acid sequence is: CAWSVTSHVNSPLHF. The bases read TGTGCCTGGAGTGTTACGAGTCACGTTAATTCACCCCTCCACTTT.